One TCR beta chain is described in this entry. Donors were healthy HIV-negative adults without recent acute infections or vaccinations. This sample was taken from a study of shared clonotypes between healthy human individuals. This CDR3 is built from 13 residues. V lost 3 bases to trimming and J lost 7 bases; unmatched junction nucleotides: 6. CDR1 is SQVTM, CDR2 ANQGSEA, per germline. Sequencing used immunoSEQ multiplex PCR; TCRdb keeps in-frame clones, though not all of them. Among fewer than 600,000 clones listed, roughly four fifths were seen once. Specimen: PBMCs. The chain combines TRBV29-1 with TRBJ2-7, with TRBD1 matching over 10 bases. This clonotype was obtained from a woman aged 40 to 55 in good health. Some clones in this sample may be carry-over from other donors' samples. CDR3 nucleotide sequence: TGCAGCGTTGATAGACAGGGGGCGCGTGAGCAGTACTTC. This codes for CSVDRQGAREQYF.